This is a list of T cell receptor beta chains from one sample in a study of CDR3 diversity in severe acne. TCRdb called the PCR reads again in MiXCR, with one record for every CDR3 protein. In the table there are about 84,000 distinct CDR3 sequences, about 54% of which are singletons. The sample taken for sequencing was blood. All receptors derive from a male donor in good health, without acne. The CDR3 runs from the conserved cysteine through the conserved F or W. The D gene is left open where the match is weak. Only part of the rows carry a size: once, few, many, or a class if the clone is expanded.

>TRBV5-4|NA|NA|TRBJ2-5
CASSLTWEETQYF
TGTGCCAGCAGCTTGACGTGGGAAGAGACCCAGTACTTC
>TRBV11-2|NA|many|TRBJ1-1
CASSLLDRETEAFF
TGTGCCAGCAGCCTCCTGGACCGGGAGACTGAAGCTTTCTTT
>TRBV20-1|TRBD2|once|TRBJ2-1
CSAVPPSGRENGQFF
TGCAGTGCTGTCCCTCCTAGCGGGAGGGAAAATGGGCAGTTCTTC
>TRBV9|TRBD1|many|TRBJ1-2
CASSVGGQGGSGYTF
TGTGCCAGCAGCGTGGGGGGACAGGGGGGATCTGGCTACACCTTC
>TRBV20-1|NA|NA|TRBJ1-3
CSARVWSVEGNTIYF
TGCAGTGCTAGAGTTTGGAGTGTAGAAGGAAACACCATATATTTT
>TRBV6-5|NA|NA|TRBJ2-6
CASSFGQISYPGANALTF
TGTGCCAGCAGTTTTGGACAGATCTCTTACCCTGGGGCCAACGCCCTGACTTTC
>TRBV6-5|TRBD2|NA|TRBJ2-5
CASRRVAGGPETQYF
TGTGCCAGCAGGAGGGTAGCGGGAGGTCCAGAGACCCAGTACTTC
>TRBV5-1|NA|NA|TRBJ1-1
CASSPKGPMNTEAFF
TGCGCCAGCAGCCCCAAGGGACCGATGAACACTGAAGCTTTCTTT
>TRBV7-9|TRBD1|NA|TRBJ1-2
CASSLGQDVAPYGYTF
TGTGCCAGCAGCTTGGGACAGGACGTCGCCCCCTATGGCTACACCTTC
>TRBV7-3|NA|NA|TRBJ2-3
CASSLSAGSLIYF
TGTGCCAGCAGCTTATCGGCGGGGAGCCTAATCTATTTT
>TRBV30|TRBD2|many|TRBJ2-3
CAWSIGLAGTDTQYF
TGTGCCTGGAGTATAGGGCTAGCGGGTACAGATACGCAGTATTTT
>TRBV25-1|NA|NA|TRBJ1-4
CTSSYSQGGHEKLFF
TGTACCAGCAGTTACTCTCAGGGCGGGCATGAAAAACTGTTTTTT
>TRBV7-2|NA|NA|TRBJ1-5
CASSLQWGQPQHF
TGTGCCAGCAGCTTACAATGGGGGCAGCCCCAGCATTTT
>TRBV19|NA|many|TRBJ1-4
CASSTRQTNEKLFF
TGTGCCAGTAGTACCCGCCAAACTAATGAAAAACTGTTTTTT
>TRBV2|TRBD2|NA|TRBJ2-7
CASRGGHSGNEQYF
TGTGCCAGCAGGGGTGGACATAGCGGGAACGAGCAGTACTTC
>TRBV19|NA|many|TRBJ1-6
CASRQHYNSPLHF
TGTGCCAGCAGACAGCATTATAATTCACCCCTCCACTTT
>TRBV7-7|TRBD2|NA|TRBJ2-3
CAGSLYPSGGAMDLTDTQYF
TGTGCCGGCAGCTTATACCCTAGCGGGGGGGCCATGGACCTCACAGATACGCAGTATTTT
>TRBV20-1|TRBD2|NA|TRBJ2-7
CSAVPPSGGLAYEQYF
TGCAGTGCTGTCCCTCCTAGCGGGGGCCTGGCCTACGAGCAGTACTTC
>TRBV3-1|NA|many|TRBJ1-1
CASSQLGNTEAFF
TGTGCCAGCAGCCAACTTGGGAACACTGAAGCTTTCTTT
>TRBV28|TRBD2|many|TRBJ2-3
CASRRRSGGAITDTQYF
TGTGCCAGCCGACGGAGAAGCGGGGGGGCTATCACAGATACGCAGTATTTT
>TRBV27|NA|many|TRBJ1-1
CASSLPRRDTTPPEAFF
TGTGCCAGCAGTTTACCTCGAAGGGACACAACACCACCTGAAGCTTTCTTT
>TRBV7-9|NA|NA|TRBJ2-7
CASSSAMYFCASSVGGFTYEQYF
NA
>TRBV20-1|NA|NA|TRBJ2-3
CSARRGSNEKLFFTDTQYF
TGCAGTGCTAGAAGGGGATCTAATGAAAAACTGTTTTTCACAGATACGCAGTATTTT
>TRBV11-3|NA|many|TRBJ2-2
CASSLAPGNTGELFF
TGTGCCAGCAGCTTAGCCCCAGGGAACACCGGGGAGCTGTTTTTT
>TRBV6-1|TRBD1|many|TRBJ2-5
CASSETIYRGQETQYF
TGTGCCAGCAGTGAAACAATATACAGGGGGCAAGAGACCCAGTACTTC
>TRBV10-1|NA|few|TRBJ1-1
CASSLTGLPNTEAFF
TGCGCCAGCAGCTTAACGGGACTACCGAACACTGAAGCTTTCTTT
>TRBV7-9|TRBD2|NA|TRBJ2-7
CASSSMIAGGRDEQYF
TGTGCCAGCAGCTCCATGATAGCGGGAGGGCGGGACGAGCAGTACTTC
>TRBV20-1|TRBD2|NA|TRBJ2-7
CSASKGLAFPYEQYF
TGCAGTGCTAGTAAGGGACTAGCGTTTCCTTACGAGCAGTACTTC
>TRBV9|NA|NA|TRBJ2-2
CASSPHGELFF
TGTGCCAGCAGCCCCCACGGGGAGCTGTTTTTT
>TRBV2|NA|NA|TRBJ1-5
CASRPGGETQHF
TGTGCCAGCAGGCCCGGGGGGGAGACCCAGCATTTT
>TRBV20-1|NA|NA|TRBJ1-1
CSASPMNTEAFF
TGCAGTGCTAGTCCCATGAACACTGAAGCTTTCTTT
>TRBV29-1|NA|many|TRBJ1-2
CSTETGASRGYTF
TGCAGCACGGAGACAGGCGCATCGCGCGGCTACACCTTC
>TRBV24-1|TRBD1|NA|TRBJ1-1
CATSETGKSTEAFF
TGTGCCACCAGTGAGACAGGGAAGAGCACTGAAGCTTTCTTT
>TRBV6-5|TRBD1|NA|TRBJ2-6
CASSSGQGTGNFSGANVLTF
TGTGCCAGCAGTTCGGGACAGGGGACCGGAAACTTCTCTGGGGCCAACGTCCTGACTTTC
>TRBV5-1|NA|many|TRBJ2-6
CASSKNKSGANVLTF
TGCGCCAGCAGCAAGAACAAGTCTGGGGCCAACGTCCTGACTTTC
>TRBV3-1|TRBD2|many|TRBJ2-3
CASSRPPTSGGVDTQYF
TGTGCCAGCAGCCGGCCCCCGACTAGCGGGGGGGTGGATACGCAGTATTTT
>TRBV6-5|NA|many|TRBJ1-5
CASSYGGSNQPQHF
TGTGCCAGCAGTTACGGCGGTAGCAATCAGCCCCAGCATTTT
>TRBV25-1|TRBD1|NA|TRBJ1-1
CASRGDRVRNTEAFF
TGTGCCAGCAGAGGGGACAGGGTAAGGAACACTGAAGCTTTCTTT
>TRBV24-1|NA|NA|TRBJ2-6
CATSGGTVGSGANVLTF
TGTGCCACCAGTGGTGGGACGGTAGGCTCTGGGGCCAACGTCCTGACTTTC